A selection of T cell receptor beta chains follows, all from one sample in a study of regulatory T cells. Profiled with immunoSEQ multiplex PCR; TCRdb holds only in-frame clones, not every one. The table shows about 9,500 clones, with around 82% occurring only once. The specimen sequenced was CD8+ T cells sorted from blood. The receptors stem from a person aged 18 to 35 with CD3G deficiency. CDR3s leave out the opening cysteine and the closing phenylalanine or tryptophan.

v_gene: TRBV19; j_gene: TRBJ2-2; CDR3aa: ASSIEDRGPTGELF
v_gene: TRBV30; j_gene: TRBJ1-2; CDR3aa: AWSHRAQGYGYT
v_gene: TRBV5-1; j_gene: TRBJ2-1; CDR3aa: ASSLDGWNERF
v_gene: TRBV28; j_gene: TRBJ2-5; CDR3aa: ASSLSPPLETQY
v_gene: TRBV6-1; j_gene: TRBJ2-7; CDR3aa: ASSDNRYYEQY
v_gene: TRBV7-2; j_gene: TRBJ1-5; CDR3aa: ASSLASPPRARVGSNQPQH
v_gene: TRBV6-1; j_gene: TRBJ1-1; CDR3aa: ASMGAPEAF
v_gene: TRBV11-2; j_gene: TRBJ2-7; CDR3aa: ASTLAGSYEQY
v_gene: TRBV6-1; j_gene: TRBJ2-7; CDR3aa: ASSEEIDTLQY
v_gene: TRBV28; j_gene: TRBJ1-2; CDR3aa: ASSRDLSNYGYT
v_gene: TRBV6-1; j_gene: TRBJ2-7; CDR3aa: ASRFRTGTYEQY
v_gene: TRBV10-3; j_gene: TRBJ1-6; CDR3aa: AISPGGNSPLH
v_gene: TRBV28; j_gene: TRBJ1-1; CDR3aa: ASRGQLNTEAF
v_gene: TRBV7-9; j_gene: TRBJ2-3; CDR3aa: ASRSGTRSTDTQY
v_gene: TRBV28; j_gene: TRBJ1-5; CDR3aa: ASSPLAVHQPQH
v_gene: TRBV4-1; j_gene: TRBJ2-3; CDR3aa: ASSQAALSDGTDTQY
v_gene: TRBV28; j_gene: TRBJ2-7; CDR3aa: ASSSYEGHYEQY
v_gene: TRBV6-1; j_gene: TRBJ1-5; CDR3aa: ASRLGGNQPQH
v_gene: TRBV6-1; j_gene: .; CDR3aa: ASSSLAPYEQY
v_gene: TRBV5-4; j_gene: TRBJ1-3; CDR3aa: ASSLVRQGGTSGNTIY
v_gene: TRBV6-1; j_gene: TRBJ2-7; CDR3aa: ASSLQGPSYEQY
v_gene: TRBV27; j_gene: TRBJ1-1; CDR3aa: ASSDSPDTEAF
v_gene: TRBV19; j_gene: TRBJ2-2; CDR3aa: ASSITGYTGELF
v_gene: TRBV6-1; j_gene: TRBJ2-2; CDR3aa: ASTDRGHGELF
v_gene: TRBV5-1; j_gene: TRBJ2-7; CDR3aa: ASSLDSHYEQY
v_gene: TRBV6-1; j_gene: TRBJ2-7; CDR3aa: ASSEGPGAPYEQY
v_gene: TRBV19; j_gene: TRBJ2-7; CDR3aa: ASSPGRGSYEQY
v_gene: TRBV10-3; j_gene: TRBJ2-3; CDR3aa: AISDRGADTQY